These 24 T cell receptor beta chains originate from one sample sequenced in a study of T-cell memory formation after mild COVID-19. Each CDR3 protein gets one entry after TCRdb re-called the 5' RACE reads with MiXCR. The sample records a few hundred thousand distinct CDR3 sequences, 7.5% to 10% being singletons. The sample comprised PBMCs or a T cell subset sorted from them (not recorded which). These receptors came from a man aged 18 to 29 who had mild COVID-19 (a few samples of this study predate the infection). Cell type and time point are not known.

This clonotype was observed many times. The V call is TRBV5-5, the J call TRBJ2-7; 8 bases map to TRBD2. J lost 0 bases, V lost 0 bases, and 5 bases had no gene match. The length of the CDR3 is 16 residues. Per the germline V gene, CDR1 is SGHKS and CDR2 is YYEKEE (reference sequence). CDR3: CASSLVAGSSSYEQYF. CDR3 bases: TGTGCCAGCAGCTTGGTAGCGGGGTCGAGCTCCTACGAGCAGTACTTC.

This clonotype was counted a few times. The CDR3 bases are TGTGCCTGGAGTGTACCAGGGCGTGCTGGGGCCAACGTCCTGACTTTC. This encodes CAWSVPGRAGANVLTF. The gene calls are TRBV30 and TRBJ2-6; TRBD1 is a possible D gene (5 bases). CDR3 length: 16 residues. The V end was cut by 0 bases, the J end by 2 bases, with 11 bases between. Germline V lookup: CDR1 GTSNPN, CDR2 SVGIG (reference sequence).

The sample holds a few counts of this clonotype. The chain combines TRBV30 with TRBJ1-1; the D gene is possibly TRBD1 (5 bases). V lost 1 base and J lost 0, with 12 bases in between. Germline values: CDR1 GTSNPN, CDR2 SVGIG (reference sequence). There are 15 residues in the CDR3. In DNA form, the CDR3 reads TGTGCCTGGAGTGACAGGCAGATCCTGAACACTGAAGCTTTCTTT. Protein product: CAWSDRQILNTEAFF.

The CDR3 DNA reads TGTGCCAGCAGCCCAACACCCAACATGGAGCAGTACTTC. This translates into CASSPTPNMEQYF. This chain connects TRBV7-3 to TRBJ2-7, with no clear D. Germline CDR1 SGHTA, CDR2 FQGTGA. The CDR3 length is 13 residues. Trimming took off 5 bases at V and 7 bases at J, with 15 bases between the two ends.

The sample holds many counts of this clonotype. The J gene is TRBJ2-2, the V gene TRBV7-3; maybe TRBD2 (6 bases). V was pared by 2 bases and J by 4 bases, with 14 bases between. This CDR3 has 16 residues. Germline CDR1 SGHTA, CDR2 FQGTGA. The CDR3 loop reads CASSLSAGSGTGELFF. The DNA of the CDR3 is TGTGCCAGCAGCTTATCAGCCGGGAGTGGCACCGGGGAGCTGTTTTTT. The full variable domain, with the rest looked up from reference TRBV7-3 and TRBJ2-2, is GAGVSQTPSNKVTEKGKYVELRCDPISGHTALYWYRQSLGQGPEFLIYFQGTGAADDSGLPNDRFFAVRPEGSVSTLKIQRTERGDSAVYLCASSLSAGSGTGELFFGEGSRLTVL.

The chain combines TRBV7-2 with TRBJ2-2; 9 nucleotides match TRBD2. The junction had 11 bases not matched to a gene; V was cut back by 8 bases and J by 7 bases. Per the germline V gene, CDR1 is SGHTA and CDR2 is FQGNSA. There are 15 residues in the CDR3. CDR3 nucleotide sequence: TGTGCCAGCTCGGGGACTAGCTCTTGGGGCGGGGAGCTGTTTTTT. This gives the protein CASSGTSSWGGELFF. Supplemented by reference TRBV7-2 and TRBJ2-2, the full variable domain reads GAGVSQSPSNKVTEKGKDVELRCDPISGHTALYWYRQSLGQGLEFLIYFQGNSAPDKSGLPSDRFSAERTGGSVSTLTIQRTQQEDSAVYLCASSGTSSWGGELFFGEGSRLTVL.

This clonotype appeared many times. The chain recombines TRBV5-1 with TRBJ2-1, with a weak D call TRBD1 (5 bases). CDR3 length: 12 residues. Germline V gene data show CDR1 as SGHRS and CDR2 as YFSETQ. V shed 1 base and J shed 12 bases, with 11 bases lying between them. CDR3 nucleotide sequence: TGCGCCAGCAGCTTGACAGGCTGGGGGCAGTTCTTC. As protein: CASSLTGWGQFF.

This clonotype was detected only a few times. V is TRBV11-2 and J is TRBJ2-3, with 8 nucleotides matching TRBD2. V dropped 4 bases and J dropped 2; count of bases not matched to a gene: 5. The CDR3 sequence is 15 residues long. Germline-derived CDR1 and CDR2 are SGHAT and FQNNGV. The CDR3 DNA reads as TGTGCCAGCAGCTACGGGACTAGTTCCACAGATACGCAGTATTTT. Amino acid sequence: CASSYGTSSTDTQYF.

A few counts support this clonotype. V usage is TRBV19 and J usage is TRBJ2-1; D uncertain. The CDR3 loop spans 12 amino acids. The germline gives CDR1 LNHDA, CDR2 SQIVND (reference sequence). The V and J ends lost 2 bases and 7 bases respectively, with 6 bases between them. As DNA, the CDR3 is TGTGCCAGTAGTATATTTAGGAATGAGCAGTTCTTC. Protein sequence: CASSIFRNEQFF.

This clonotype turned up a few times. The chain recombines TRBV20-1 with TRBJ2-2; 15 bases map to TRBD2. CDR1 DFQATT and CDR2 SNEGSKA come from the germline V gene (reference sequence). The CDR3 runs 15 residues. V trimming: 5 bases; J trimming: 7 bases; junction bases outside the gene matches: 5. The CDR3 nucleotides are TGCAGTGCTCTCACGGGACTAGCGGGAGGCGGGGAGCTGTTTTTT. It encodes CSALTGLAGGGELFF.

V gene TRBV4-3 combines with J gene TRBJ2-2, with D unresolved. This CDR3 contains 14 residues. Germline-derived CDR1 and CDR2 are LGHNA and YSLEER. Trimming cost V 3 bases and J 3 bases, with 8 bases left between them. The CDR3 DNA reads TGCGCCAGCAGCCAGTGGGTAGACACCGGGGAGCTGTTTTTT. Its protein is CASSQWVDTGELFF.

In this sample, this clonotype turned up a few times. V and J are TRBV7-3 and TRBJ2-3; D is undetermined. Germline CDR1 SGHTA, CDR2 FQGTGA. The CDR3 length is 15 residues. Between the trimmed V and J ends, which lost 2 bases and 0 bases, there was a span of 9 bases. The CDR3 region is CASSLFGVSTDTQYF. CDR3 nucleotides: TGTGCCAGCAGCTTATTTGGCGTAAGCACAGATACGCAGTATTTT.

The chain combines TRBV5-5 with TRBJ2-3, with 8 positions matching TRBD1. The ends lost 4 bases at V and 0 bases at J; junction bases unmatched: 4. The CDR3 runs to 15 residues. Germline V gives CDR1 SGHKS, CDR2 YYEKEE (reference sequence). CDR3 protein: CASSRRQGSTDTQYF. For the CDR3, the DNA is TGTGCCAGCAGCAGACGACAGGGGAGCACAGATACGCAGTATTTT.

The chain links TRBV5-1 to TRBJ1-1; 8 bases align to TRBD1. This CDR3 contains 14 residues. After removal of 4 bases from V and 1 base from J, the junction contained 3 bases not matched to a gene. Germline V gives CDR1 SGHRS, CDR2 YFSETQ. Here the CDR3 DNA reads TGCGCCAGCAGCCCGGGACAGGAGAACACTGAAGCTTTCTTT. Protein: CASSPGQENTEAFF.

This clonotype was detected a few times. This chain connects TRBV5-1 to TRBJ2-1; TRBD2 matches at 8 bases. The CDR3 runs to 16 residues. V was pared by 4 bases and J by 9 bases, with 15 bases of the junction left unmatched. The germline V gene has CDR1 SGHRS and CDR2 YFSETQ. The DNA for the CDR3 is TGCGCCAGCAGCCCAAACCCGGGGGGGCCTGGGGTTGAGCAGTTCTTC. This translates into CASSPNPGGPGVEQFF.

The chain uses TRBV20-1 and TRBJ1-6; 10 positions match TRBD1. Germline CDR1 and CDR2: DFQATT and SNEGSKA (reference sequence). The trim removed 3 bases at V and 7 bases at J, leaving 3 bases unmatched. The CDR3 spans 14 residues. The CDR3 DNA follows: TGCAGTGCTAGGAGGGACAGGGGAAATTCACCCCTCCACTTT. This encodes CSARRDRGNSPLHF.

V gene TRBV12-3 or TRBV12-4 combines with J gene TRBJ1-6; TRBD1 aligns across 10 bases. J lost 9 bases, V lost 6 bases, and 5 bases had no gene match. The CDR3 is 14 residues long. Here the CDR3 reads CASSRTGGRSPLHF. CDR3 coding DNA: TGTGCCAGCAGCCGGACAGGGGGTCGTTCACCCCTCCACTTT.

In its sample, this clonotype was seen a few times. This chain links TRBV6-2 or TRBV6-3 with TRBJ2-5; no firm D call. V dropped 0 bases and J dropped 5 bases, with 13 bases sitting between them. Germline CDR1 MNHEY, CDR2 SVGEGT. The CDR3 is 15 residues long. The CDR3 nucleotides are TGTGCCAGCAGTTACTCGAGGTCGGGCCGTGAGACCCAGTACTTC. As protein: CASSYSRSGRETQYF.

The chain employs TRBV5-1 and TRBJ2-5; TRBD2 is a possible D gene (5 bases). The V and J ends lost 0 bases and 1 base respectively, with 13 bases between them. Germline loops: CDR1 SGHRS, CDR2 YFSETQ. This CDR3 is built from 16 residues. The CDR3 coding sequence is TGCGCCAGCAGCTTGGCCGGAGGCGGTCCCCAAGAGACCCAGTACTTC. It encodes CASSLAGGGPQETQYF.

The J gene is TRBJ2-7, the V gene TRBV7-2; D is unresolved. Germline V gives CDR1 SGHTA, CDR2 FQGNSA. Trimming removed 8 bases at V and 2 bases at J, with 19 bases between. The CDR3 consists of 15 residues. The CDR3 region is CASGSPRTSTYEQYF. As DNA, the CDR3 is TGTGCCAGCGGATCCCCCCGGACGTCTACCTACGAGCAGTACTTC.

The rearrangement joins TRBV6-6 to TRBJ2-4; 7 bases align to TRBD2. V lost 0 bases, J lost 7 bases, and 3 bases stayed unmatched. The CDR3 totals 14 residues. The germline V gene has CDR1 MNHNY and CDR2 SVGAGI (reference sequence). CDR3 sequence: CASSYSGGENIQYF. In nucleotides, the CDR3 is TGTGCCAGCAGTTACTCGGGGGGGGAGAACATTCAGTACTTC.

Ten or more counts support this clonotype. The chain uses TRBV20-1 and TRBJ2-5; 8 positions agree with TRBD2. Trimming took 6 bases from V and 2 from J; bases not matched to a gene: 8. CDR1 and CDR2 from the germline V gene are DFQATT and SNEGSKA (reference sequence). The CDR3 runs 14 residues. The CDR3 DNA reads TGCAGTGCCCGCCCGGCTAGCGGGCAAGAGACCCAGTACTTC. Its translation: CSARPASGQETQYF.

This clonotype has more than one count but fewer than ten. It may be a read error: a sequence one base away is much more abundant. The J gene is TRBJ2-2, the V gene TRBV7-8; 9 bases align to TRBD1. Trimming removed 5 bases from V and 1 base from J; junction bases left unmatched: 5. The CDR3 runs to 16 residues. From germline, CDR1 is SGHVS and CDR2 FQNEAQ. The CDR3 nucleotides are TGTGCCAGCAGCCACCGGGACAGGGTGAACACCGGGGAGCTGTTTTTT. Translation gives CASSHRDRVNTGELFF.

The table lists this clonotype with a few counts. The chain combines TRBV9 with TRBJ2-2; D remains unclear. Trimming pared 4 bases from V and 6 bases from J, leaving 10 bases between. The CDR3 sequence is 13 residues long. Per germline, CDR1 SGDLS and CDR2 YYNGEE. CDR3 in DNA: TGTGCCAGCAGCTCCGGGTTTTCCGGGGAGCTGTTTTTT. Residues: CASSSGFSGELFF.